One and the same sample provided the 19 T cell receptor beta chains below, sequenced in a study of neurological immune-mediated disorders. TCRdb re-called the 5' RACE reads with MiXCR, one entry per CDR3 protein. The sample carries 90,000 to 150,000 distinct CDR3 sequences, roughly 3.4% recorded once. Sequencing was done on a sample of PBMCs. The receptors originated from a woman aged 25-40 years with multiple sclerosis.

Ten or more counts support this clonotype. The genes are TRBV29-1 and TRBJ2-5, with 7 bases that match TRBD1. The CDR3 runs 14 residues. After removal of 5 bases from V and 3 bases from J, the junction contained 9 bases not matched to a gene. The germline CDR1 and CDR2 sequences are SQVTM and ANQGSEA. CDR3 nucleotide sequence: TGCAGCGTTCGAGGCCAGGGACAGAAAGAGACCCAGTACTTC. Translation gives CSVRGQGQKETQYF.

Ten or more counts support this clonotype. V gene TRBV9 combines with J gene TRBJ2-6; D is ambiguous. CDR3 size: 19 residues. Germline V gene data show CDR1 as SGDLS and CDR2 as YYNGEE. Trimming took off 0 bases at V and 0 bases at J, with 16 bases between the two ends. In nucleotides, the CDR3 is TGTGCCAGCAGCGTAGACCGACAAACCACTTACTCTGGGGCCAACGTCCTGACTTTC. It is translated as CASSVDRQTTYSGANVLTF.

In its sample, this clonotype was seen a few times. Because the CDR3 is missing its conserved closing phenylalanine or tryptophan, this is likely a read error. J is TRBJ2-1 and V is TRBV27; D may be TRBD2 (5 bases). V shed 8 bases and J shed 6 bases, with 14 bases lying between them. The CDR3 covers 13 residues. Germline CDR1 MNHEY, CDR2 SMNVEV (reference sequence). CDR3 in DNA: TGTGCCAGCCTCGGCCTAGCCCTCAATGAGCAGTTCTGC. As protein: CASLGLALNEQFC.

At least ten counts were recorded for this clonotype. The CDR3 here is CASSRRDTILNEQFF. The DNA of the CDR3 is TGCGCCAGCAGCAGGAGGGACACCATCCTCAATGAGCAGTTCTTC. V and J are TRBV5-1 and TRBJ2-1; D may match TRBD1 or TRBD2 (6 bases each). The CDR3 consists of 15 residues. CDR1 is SGHRS and CDR2 is YFSETQ in the germline V gene. With 4 bases removed from V and 6 bases from J, the gap between germline ends came to 17 bases.

Many counts were recorded for this clonotype. The chain links TRBV20-1 to TRBJ2-5; D not resolved. V was shortened by 0 bases and J by 0 bases, with 8 bases between the two germline ends. The V gene's germline CDR1 is DFQATT and CDR2 SNEGSKA (reference sequence). The CDR3 covers 14 residues. The CDR3 is CSARDSANQETQYF. The CDR3 DNA follows: TGCAGTGCTAGAGATTCGGCTAACCAAGAGACCCAGTACTTC.

Ten or more counts support this clonotype. The rearrangement links TRBV14 to TRBJ2-3, with unresolved D. CDR3 size: 14 residues. In germline, CDR1 is SGHDN, CDR2 FVKESK. V was clipped by 3 bases and J by 6 bases, with 13 bases between them. The CDR3 spells CASSQRTRRDTQYF. CDR3 nucleotide sequence: TGTGCCAGCAGCCAGAGGACCCGGCGGGATACGCAGTATTTT. The full variable domain, with the rest looked up from reference TRBV14 and TRBJ2-3, is EAGVTQFPSHSVIEKGQTVTLRCDPISGHDNLYWYRRVMGKEIKFLLHFVKESKQDESGMPNNRFLAERTGGTYSTLKVQPAELEDSGVYFCASSQRTRRDTQYFGPGTRLTVL.

This clonotype was found many times. J is TRBJ1-1 and V is TRBV5-1, with D uncertain. Trimming shortened V by 2 bases and J by 1 base, and 6 bases separated the two germline ends. CDR3 size: 13 residues. Per germline, CDR1 SGHRS and CDR2 YFSETQ. CDR3 region: CASSFTANTEAFF. CDR3 in DNA: TGCGCCAGCAGCTTTACTGCGAACACTGAAGCTTTCTTT.

On this clonotype: This may arise from a read error, as a much more abundant clone is one base away. This chain uses TRBV20-1 with TRBJ2-7, with unresolved D. Per germline, CDR1 DFQATT and CDR2 SNEGSKA (reference sequence). V lost 6 bases to trimming and J lost 3 bases, with 15 bases between them. The CDR3 length is 13 residues. The CDR3 DNA is TGCAGTGCCCAACGGATGGGCGACTACGAGCAGTACTTC. Protein product: CSAQRMGDYEQYF.

This clonotype was found many times. V and J are TRBV5-6 and TRBJ1-5, with 9 bases identical to TRBD1. V shed 6 bases, J shed 7 bases, and the junction held 8 bases outside the gene matches. The length of the CDR3 is 14 residues. Germline lookup yields CDR1 SGHDT and CDR2 YYEEEE. Here the CDR3 DNA reads TGTGCCAGCAACCTACAGGGGGCCCGGCAGCCCCAGCATTTT. This translates into CASNLQGARQPQHF.

This clonotype has a count of ten or more. The gene calls are TRBV5-6 and TRBJ1-5, with D possibly being TRBD1 (6 bases). The V end lost 0 bases, the J end lost 5 bases, and 9 bases lay between the germline ends. In germline, CDR1 is SGHDT, CDR2 YYEEEE. This CDR3 contains 14 residues. In DNA form, the CDR3 reads TGTGCCAGCAGCTTGGAGGGGGGAGATCAGCCCCAGCATTTT. Translated: CASSLEGGDQPQHF. The full variable domain, with the rest looked up from reference TRBV5-6 and TRBJ1-5, is DAGVTQSPTHLIKTRGQQVTLRCSPKSGHDTVSWYQQALGQGPQFIFQYYEEEERQRGNFPDRFSGHQFPNYSSELNVNALLLGDSALYLCASSLEGGDQPQHFGDGTRLSIL.

This clonotype was recorded many times. The rearrangement links TRBV25-1 to TRBJ2-1; D call uncertain. Trimming pared 8 bases from V and 5 bases from J, leaving 7 bases between. This CDR3 region has 11 residues. Germline CDR1 is MGHDK and CDR2 is SYGVNS. Here the CDR3 DNA reads TGTGCCAGCGGGGAACACAATGAGCAGTTCTTC. It specifies CASGEHNEQFF.

This clonotype was seen ten or more times. V usage is TRBV15 and J usage is TRBJ2-1, with 7 bases aligning to TRBD2. The CDR3 totals 16 residues. Germline V gene sequence: CDR1 LNHNV, CDR2 YYDKDF (reference sequence). Germline trimming cut 0 bases from V and 4 bases from J; bases unmatched to any gene: 6. This CDR3 is CATSRDRLAEYNEQFF. The CDR3 bases are TGTGCCACCAGCAGAGATCGACTAGCTGAATACAATGAGCAGTTCTTC.

This clonotype was counted many times. This chain links TRBV15 with TRBJ2-1; D remains ambiguous. V shed 1 base and J shed 3 bases, with 4 bases lying between them. This CDR3 has 13 residues. Germline CDR1 is LNHNV and CDR2 is YYDKDF (reference sequence). The CDR3 DNA sequence: TGTGCCACCAGCAGAGCCGACTACAATGAGCAGTTCTTC. The encoded protein is CATSRADYNEQFF.

The chain combines TRBV7-9 with TRBJ2-5; D unresolved. Germline loops: CDR1 SEHNR, CDR2 FQNEAQ (reference sequence). Trimming pared 0 bases from V and 0 bases from J, leaving 2 bases between. The CDR3 runs to 13 residues. The CDR3 coding sequence is TGTGCCAGCAGCTTAGCAAACCAAGAGACCCAGTACTTC. Encoded protein: CASSLANQETQYF.

This clonotype showed up many times. The rearrangement joins TRBV7-2 to TRBJ2-7; D may be TRBD1 (6 bases). The CDR3 extends over 14 amino acids. From germline, CDR1 is SGHTA and CDR2 FQGNSA. Trimming took off 4 bases at V and 2 bases at J, with 12 bases between the two ends. The CDR3 reads CASSYGDTTYEQYF. In DNA, the CDR3 is TGTGCCAGCAGCTACGGGGACACAACCTACGAGCAGTACTTC.

This clonotype was seen many times. The chain employs TRBV4-3 and TRBJ2-6; 7 bases are shared with TRBD1. Germline lookup yields CDR1 LGHNA and CDR2 YSLEER. After removal of 10 bases from V and 0 bases from J, the junction contained 12 bases not matched to a gene. This CDR3 is 17 amino acids long. The CDR3: CATSEGAQSSGANVLTF. CDR3 bases: TGCGCCACCTCAGAGGGGGCCCAAAGCTCTGGGGCCAACGTCCTGACTTTC.

There are many counts of this clonotype. V gene TRBV7-2 combines with J gene TRBJ2-1; perhaps D is TRBD1 or TRBD2 (6 bases each). Germline CDR1 is SGHTA and CDR2 is FQGNSA. The ends were cut back, 2 bases at V and 8 bases at J, with 13 bases in the middle. The CDR3 spans 14 residues. CDR3 sequence (DNA): TGTGCCAGCAGCTTATATGGGGGGCAGGATGAGCAGTTCTTC. This gives the protein CASSLYGGQDEQFF.

This clonotype was seen ten or more times. The chain recombines TRBV2 with TRBJ1-4; the match to TRBD1 covers 8 bases. Losses at the gene ends were 5 bases for V and 6 bases for J; bases not matched to a gene: 11. Germline V lookup: CDR1 SNHLY, CDR2 FYNNEI. The CDR3 is made up of 16 amino acids. In nucleotides, the CDR3 is TGTGCCAGCAGTAGGGGTCAGGGGGCTTGGCATGAAAAACTGTTTTTT. It codes for CASSRGQGAWHEKLFF.

This clonotype came up many times. This chain links TRBV5-5 with TRBJ1-1; D gene unclear. Trimming cost V 0 bases and J 4 bases, with 7 bases left between them. The CDR3 covers 13 residues. Germline CDR1 and CDR2: SGHKS and YYEKEE (reference sequence). The CDR3, as DNA: TGTGCCAGCAGCTTGGATTTGGCCACTGAAGCTTTCTTT. Translating it yields CASSLDLATEAFF.